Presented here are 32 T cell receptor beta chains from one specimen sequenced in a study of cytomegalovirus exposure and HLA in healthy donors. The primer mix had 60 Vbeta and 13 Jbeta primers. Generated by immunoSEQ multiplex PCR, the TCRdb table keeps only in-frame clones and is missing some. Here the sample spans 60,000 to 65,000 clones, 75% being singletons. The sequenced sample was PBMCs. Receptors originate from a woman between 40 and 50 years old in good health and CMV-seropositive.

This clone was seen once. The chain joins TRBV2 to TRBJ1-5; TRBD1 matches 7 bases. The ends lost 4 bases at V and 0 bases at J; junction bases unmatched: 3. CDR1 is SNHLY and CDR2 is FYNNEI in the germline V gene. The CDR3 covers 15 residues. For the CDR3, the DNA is TGTGCCAGCAGTGGGACAGGTTATAGCAATCAGCCCCAGCATTTT. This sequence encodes CASSGTGYSNQPQHF.

The CDR3 sequence is CASSLDLAGGRNEQFF. The DNA of the CDR3 is TGTGCCAGCAGCTTAGATCTAGCGGGGGGGCGGAATGAGCAGTTCTTC. The chain recombines TRBV11-2 with TRBJ2-1; TRBD2 aligns across 12 bases. Germline CDR1 is SGHAT and CDR2 is FQNNGV. The CDR3 runs 16 residues. J lost 7 bases, V lost 0 bases, and 4 bases had no gene match.

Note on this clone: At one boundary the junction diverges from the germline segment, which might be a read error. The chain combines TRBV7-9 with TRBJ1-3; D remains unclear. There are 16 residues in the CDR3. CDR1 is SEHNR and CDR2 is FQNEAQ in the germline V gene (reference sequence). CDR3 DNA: TGTTCCAGCAGCTCAATTAACCTCAGTTTTGGAAACACCATATATTTT. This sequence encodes CSSSSINLSFGNTIYF.

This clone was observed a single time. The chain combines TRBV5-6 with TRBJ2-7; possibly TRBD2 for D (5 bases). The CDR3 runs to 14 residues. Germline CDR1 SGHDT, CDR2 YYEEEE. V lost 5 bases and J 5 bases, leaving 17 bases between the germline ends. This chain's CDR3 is CASRLGRGRNEQYF. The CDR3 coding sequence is TGTGCCAGCAGGTTAGGACGGGGTCGGAACGAGCAGTACTTC.

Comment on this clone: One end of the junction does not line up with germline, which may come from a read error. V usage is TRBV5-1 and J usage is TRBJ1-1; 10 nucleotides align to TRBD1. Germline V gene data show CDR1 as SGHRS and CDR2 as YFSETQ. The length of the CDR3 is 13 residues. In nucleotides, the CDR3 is TGCGCCAGCAGCTTGGAGACAGGGGGCCCTGGGACCTTC. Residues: CASSLETGGPGTF.

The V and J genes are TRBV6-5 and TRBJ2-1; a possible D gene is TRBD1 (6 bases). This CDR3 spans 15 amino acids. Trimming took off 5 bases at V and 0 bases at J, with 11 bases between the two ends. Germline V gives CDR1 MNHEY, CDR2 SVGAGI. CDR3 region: CASSQQGSSYNEQFF. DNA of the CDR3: TGTGCCAGCAGTCAACAGGGTAGCTCCTACAATGAGCAGTTCTTC.

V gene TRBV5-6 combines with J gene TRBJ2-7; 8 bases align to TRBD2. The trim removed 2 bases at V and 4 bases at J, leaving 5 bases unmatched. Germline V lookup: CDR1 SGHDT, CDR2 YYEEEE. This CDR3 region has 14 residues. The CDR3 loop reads CASSLRGGLYEQYF. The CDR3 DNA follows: TGTGCCAGCAGCTTACGGGGGGGCTTATACGAGCAGTACTTC.

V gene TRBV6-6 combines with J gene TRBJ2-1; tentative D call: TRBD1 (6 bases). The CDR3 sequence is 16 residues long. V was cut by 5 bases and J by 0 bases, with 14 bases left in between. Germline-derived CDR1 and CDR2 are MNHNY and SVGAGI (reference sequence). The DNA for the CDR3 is TGTGCCAGCAGTCCACTTGACAGGCTCTCCTACAATGAGCAGTTCTTC. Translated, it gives CASSPLDRLSYNEQFF.

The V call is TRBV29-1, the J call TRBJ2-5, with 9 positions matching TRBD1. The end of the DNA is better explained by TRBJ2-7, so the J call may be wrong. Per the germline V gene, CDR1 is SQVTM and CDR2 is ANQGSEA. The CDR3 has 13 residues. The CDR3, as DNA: TGCAGCGTTATGGACAGGGGTGGCTACGAGCAGTACTTC. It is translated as CSVMDRGGYEQYF.

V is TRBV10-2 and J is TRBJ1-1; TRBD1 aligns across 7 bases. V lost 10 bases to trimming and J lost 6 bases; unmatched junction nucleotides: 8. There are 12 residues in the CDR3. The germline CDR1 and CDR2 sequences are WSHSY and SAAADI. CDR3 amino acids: CATRQGLAEAFF. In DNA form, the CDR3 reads TGCGCCACCCGACAGGGACTGGCTGAAGCTTTCTTT.

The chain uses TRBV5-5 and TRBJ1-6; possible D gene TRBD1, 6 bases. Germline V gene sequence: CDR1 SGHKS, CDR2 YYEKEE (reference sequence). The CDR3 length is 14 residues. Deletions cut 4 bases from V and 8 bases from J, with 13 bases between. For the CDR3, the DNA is TGTGCCAGCAGCACAGGGACCGCGGATTCACCCCTCCACTTT. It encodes CASSTGTADSPLHF.

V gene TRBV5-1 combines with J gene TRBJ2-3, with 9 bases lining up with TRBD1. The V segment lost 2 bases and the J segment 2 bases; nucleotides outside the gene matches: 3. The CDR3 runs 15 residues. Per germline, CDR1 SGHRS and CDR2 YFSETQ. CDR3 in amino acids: CASSFRQGVTDTQYF. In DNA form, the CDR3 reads TGCGCCAGCAGCTTCCGACAGGGGGTCACAGATACGCAGTATTTT.

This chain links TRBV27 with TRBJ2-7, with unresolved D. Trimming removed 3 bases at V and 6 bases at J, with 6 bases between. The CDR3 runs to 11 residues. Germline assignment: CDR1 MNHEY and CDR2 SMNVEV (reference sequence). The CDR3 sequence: CASSLVGEQYF. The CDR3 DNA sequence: TGTGCCAGCAGTTTGGTCGGCGAGCAGTACTTC.

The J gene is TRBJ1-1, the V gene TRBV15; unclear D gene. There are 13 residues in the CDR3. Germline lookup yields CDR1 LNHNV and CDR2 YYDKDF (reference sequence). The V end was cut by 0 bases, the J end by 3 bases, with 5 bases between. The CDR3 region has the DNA TGTGCCACCAGCAGAGATGGAGACACTGAAGCTTTCTTT. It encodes CATSRDGDTEAFF.

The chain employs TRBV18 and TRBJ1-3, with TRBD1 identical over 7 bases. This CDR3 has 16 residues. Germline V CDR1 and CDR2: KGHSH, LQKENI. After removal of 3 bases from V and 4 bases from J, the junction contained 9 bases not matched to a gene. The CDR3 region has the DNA TGTGCCAGCTCACCTCAACCGACAGGGACGGGAAACACCATATATTTT. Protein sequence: CASSPQPTGTGNTIYF.

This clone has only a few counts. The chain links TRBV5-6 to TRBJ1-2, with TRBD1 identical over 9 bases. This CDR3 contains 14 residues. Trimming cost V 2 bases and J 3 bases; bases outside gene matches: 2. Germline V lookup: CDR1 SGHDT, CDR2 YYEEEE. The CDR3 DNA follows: TGTGCCAGCAGCTTTGGACAGGGGCACTATGGCTACACCTTC. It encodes CASSFGQGHYGYTF.

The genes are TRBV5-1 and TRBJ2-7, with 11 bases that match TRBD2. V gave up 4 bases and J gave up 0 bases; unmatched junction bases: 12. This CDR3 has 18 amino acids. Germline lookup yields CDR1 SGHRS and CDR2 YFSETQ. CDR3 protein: CASSRPPSGGPSSYEQYF. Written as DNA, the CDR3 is TGCGCCAGCAGCCGGCCGCCTAGCGGGGGGCCCAGCTCCTACGAGCAGTACTTC.

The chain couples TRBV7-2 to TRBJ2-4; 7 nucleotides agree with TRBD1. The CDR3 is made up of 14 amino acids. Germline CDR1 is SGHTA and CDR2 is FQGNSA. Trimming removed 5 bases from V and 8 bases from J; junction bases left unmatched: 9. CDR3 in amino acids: CASSVRQGGDIQYF. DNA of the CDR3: TGTGCCAGCAGCGTCCGACAGGGTGGGGACATTCAGTACTTC.

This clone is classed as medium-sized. The CDR3 DNA follows: TGTGCCAGCGCCCCCGCGGGGGCGCCACGAAATGAGCAGTTCTTC. Translation: CASAPAGAPRNEQFF. The chain couples TRBV2 to TRBJ2-1; tentative D call: TRBD2 (7 bases). The V end lost 8 bases, the J end lost 7 bases, and 21 bases lay between the germline ends. This CDR3 is 15 amino acids long. The V gene's germline CDR1 is SNHLY and CDR2 FYNNEI.

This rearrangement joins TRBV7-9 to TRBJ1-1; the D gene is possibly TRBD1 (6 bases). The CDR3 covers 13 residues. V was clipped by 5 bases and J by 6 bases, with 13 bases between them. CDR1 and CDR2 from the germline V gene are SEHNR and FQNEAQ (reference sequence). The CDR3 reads CASSPRQVAEAFF. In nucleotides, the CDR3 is TGTGCCAGCAGCCCCCGACAGGTAGCTGAAGCTTTCTTT.

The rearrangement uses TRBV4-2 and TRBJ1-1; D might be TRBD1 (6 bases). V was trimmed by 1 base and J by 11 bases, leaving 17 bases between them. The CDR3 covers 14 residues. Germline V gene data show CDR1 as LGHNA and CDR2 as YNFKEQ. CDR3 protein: CASSQVSPPQGAFF. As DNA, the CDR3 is TGTGCCAGCAGCCAAGTAAGCCCCCCTCAGGGGGCTTTCTTT.

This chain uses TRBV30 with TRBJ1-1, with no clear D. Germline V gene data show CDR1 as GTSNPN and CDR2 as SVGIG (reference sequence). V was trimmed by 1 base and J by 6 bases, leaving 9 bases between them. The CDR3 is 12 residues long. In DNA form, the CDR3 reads TGTGCCTGGAGTGCACCACTACCTGAAGCTTTCTTT. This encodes CAWSAPLPEAFF.

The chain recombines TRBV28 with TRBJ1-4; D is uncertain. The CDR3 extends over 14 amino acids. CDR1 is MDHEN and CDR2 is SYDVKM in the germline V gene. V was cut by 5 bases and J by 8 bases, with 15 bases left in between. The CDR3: CASSLVGGEEKLFF. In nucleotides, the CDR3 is TGTGCCAGCAGTCTCGTGGGCGGGGAAGAAAAACTGTTTTTT.

This chain's CDR3 is CASSQGQGALGGYTF. In DNA form, the CDR3 reads TGCGCCAGCAGCCAAGGCCAGGGGGCCCTTGGCGGCTACACCTTC. The rearrangement uses TRBV4-1 and TRBJ1-2; 8 bases map to TRBD1. V lost 1 base, J lost 8 bases, and 9 bases stayed unmatched. There are 15 residues in the CDR3. Germline V lookup: CDR1 MGHRA, CDR2 YSYEKL.

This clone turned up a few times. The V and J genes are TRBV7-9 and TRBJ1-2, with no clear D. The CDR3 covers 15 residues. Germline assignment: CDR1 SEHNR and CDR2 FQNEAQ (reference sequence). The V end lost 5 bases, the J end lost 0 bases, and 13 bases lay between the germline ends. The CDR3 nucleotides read TGTGCCAGCAGCCCCACCGGGATCGCTAACTATGGCTACACCTTC. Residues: CASSPTGIANYGYTF.

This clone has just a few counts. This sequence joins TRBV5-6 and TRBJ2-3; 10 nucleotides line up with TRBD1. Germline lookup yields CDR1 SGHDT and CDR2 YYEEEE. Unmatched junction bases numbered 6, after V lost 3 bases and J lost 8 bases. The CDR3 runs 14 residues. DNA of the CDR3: TGTGCCAGCAGCTACGGACAGGGGGGGGTTACGCAGTATTTT. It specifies CASSYGQGGVTQYF.

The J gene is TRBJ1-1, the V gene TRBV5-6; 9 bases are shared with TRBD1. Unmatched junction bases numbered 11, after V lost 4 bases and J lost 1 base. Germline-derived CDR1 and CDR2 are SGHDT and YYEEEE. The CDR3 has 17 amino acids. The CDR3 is CASSQDPWTGENTEAFF. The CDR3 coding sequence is TGTGCCAGCAGCCAAGACCCTTGGACAGGGGAGAACACTGAAGCTTTCTTT. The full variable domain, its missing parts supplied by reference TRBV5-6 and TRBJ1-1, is DAGVTQSPTHLIKTRGQQVTLRCSPKSGHDTVSWYQQALGQGPQFIFQYYEEEERQRGNFPDRFSGHQFPNYSSELNVNALLLGDSALYLCASSQDPWTGENTEAFFGQGTRLTVV.

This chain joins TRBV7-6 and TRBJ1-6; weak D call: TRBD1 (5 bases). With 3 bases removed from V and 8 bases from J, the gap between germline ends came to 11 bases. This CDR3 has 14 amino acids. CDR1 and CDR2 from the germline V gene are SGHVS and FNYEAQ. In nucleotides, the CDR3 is TGTGCCAGCAGCTTCCAGGGTGGAGATTCACCCCTCCACTTT. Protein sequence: CASSFQGGDSPLHF.

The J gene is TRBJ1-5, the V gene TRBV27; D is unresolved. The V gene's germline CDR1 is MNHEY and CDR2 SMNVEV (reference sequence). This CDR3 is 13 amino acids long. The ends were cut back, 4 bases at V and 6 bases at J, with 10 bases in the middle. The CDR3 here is CASSSTSGQPQHF. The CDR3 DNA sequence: TGTGCCAGCAGTTCCACTTCGGGTCAGCCCCAGCATTTT.

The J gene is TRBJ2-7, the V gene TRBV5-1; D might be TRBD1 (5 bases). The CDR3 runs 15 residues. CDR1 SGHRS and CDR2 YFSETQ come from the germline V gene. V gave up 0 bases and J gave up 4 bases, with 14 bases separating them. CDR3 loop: CASSLDVTGQYEQYF. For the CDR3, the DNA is TGCGCCAGCAGCTTGGATGTCACAGGCCAATACGAGCAGTACTTC.

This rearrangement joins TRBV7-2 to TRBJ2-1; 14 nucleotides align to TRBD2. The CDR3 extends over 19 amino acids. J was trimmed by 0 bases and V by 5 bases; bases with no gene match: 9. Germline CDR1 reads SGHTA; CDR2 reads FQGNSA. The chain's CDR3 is CASSVGLAGGRSSYNEQFF. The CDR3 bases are TGTGCCAGCAGCGTCGGACTAGCGGGGGGCCGCAGCTCCTACAATGAGCAGTTCTTC.

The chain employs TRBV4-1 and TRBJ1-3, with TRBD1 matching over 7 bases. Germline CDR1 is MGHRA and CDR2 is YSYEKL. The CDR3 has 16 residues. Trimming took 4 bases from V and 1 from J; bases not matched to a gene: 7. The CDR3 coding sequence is TGCGCCAGCAGCCGGGACAGATCCCCATCTGGAAACACCATATATTTT. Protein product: CASSRDRSPSGNTIYF.